This TCR beta chain is drawn from a study of T cell responses to AZD1222 COVID-19 vaccine. On this clone: Its antigen is currently unknown.

In germline, CDR1 is PRHDT, CDR2 FYEKMQ (reference sequence). Germline trimming cut 5 bases from V and 11 bases from J; bases unmatched to any gene: 11. This CDR3 has 15 residues. Some clones are missing from TCRdb's copy, which holds only in-frame ones; the method was immunoSEQ multiplex PCR. The sample contains some 94,000 clones, roughly nine tenths of which appear only once. Study findings and constraints: Increased Spike-specific TCR breadth and depth were observed after two AZD1222 doses. Donors were mostly white British, more females; clonal diversity possibly underestimated.

This rearrangement joins TRBV13 to TRBJ2-2, with 10 bases aligning to TRBD1. This sample comprised peripheral blood, obtained on day 0 of AZD1222 vaccination. The TCR originated in an adult in good health. The CDR3 DNA is TGTGCCAGCAGCCTCACAACGGGACAGGGGAGCGAGCTGTTTTTT. The encoded protein is CASSLTTGQGSELFF.